This entry features one TCR beta chain sequence. The antigen is not known. Each donor was nominally healthy when sampled (though unrecorded immune exposures were likely). Germline CDR1 SGHVS, CDR2 FNYEAQ. The CDR3 runs to 12 residues. The ends lost 3 bases at V and 6 bases at J; junction bases unmatched: 2. This entry comes from a study of cytomegalovirus exposure and HLA in healthy donors. Study background: Of all 400 or so donors who were genotyped, about 80% belonged to the Caucasian-associated ancestry cluster.

Whole-study findings and limits: TRBV6-2, TRBV6-3 and other indistinguishable V segments were excluded. The productive fraction for most TCR beta V segments was about 90% or about 30% in an earlier analysis.

A multiplex PCR was run with 60 Vbeta primers and 13 Jbeta primers. Measured with immunoSEQ multiplex PCR; TCRdb has only the in-frame clones, and not every one. The sample totals 45,000 to 60,000 clones. Sequenced material: PBMCs. This sequence originates from a male donor in good health and CMV-seronegative. The V and J genes are TRBV7-6 and TRBJ2-7; TRBD1 agrees at 7 bases. In DNA form, the CDR3 reads TGTGCCAGCAGCTTGGGGACAGTCGAGCAGTACTTC. Translated, it gives CASSLGTVEQYF. Full variable domain (outside the CDR3, taken from reference TRBV7-6 and TRBJ2-7): GAGVSQSPRYKVTKRGQDVALRCDPISGHVSLYWYRQALGQGPEFLTYFNYEAQQDKSGLPNDRFSAERPEGSISTLTIQRTEQRDSAMYRCASSLGTVEQYFGPGTRLTVT.